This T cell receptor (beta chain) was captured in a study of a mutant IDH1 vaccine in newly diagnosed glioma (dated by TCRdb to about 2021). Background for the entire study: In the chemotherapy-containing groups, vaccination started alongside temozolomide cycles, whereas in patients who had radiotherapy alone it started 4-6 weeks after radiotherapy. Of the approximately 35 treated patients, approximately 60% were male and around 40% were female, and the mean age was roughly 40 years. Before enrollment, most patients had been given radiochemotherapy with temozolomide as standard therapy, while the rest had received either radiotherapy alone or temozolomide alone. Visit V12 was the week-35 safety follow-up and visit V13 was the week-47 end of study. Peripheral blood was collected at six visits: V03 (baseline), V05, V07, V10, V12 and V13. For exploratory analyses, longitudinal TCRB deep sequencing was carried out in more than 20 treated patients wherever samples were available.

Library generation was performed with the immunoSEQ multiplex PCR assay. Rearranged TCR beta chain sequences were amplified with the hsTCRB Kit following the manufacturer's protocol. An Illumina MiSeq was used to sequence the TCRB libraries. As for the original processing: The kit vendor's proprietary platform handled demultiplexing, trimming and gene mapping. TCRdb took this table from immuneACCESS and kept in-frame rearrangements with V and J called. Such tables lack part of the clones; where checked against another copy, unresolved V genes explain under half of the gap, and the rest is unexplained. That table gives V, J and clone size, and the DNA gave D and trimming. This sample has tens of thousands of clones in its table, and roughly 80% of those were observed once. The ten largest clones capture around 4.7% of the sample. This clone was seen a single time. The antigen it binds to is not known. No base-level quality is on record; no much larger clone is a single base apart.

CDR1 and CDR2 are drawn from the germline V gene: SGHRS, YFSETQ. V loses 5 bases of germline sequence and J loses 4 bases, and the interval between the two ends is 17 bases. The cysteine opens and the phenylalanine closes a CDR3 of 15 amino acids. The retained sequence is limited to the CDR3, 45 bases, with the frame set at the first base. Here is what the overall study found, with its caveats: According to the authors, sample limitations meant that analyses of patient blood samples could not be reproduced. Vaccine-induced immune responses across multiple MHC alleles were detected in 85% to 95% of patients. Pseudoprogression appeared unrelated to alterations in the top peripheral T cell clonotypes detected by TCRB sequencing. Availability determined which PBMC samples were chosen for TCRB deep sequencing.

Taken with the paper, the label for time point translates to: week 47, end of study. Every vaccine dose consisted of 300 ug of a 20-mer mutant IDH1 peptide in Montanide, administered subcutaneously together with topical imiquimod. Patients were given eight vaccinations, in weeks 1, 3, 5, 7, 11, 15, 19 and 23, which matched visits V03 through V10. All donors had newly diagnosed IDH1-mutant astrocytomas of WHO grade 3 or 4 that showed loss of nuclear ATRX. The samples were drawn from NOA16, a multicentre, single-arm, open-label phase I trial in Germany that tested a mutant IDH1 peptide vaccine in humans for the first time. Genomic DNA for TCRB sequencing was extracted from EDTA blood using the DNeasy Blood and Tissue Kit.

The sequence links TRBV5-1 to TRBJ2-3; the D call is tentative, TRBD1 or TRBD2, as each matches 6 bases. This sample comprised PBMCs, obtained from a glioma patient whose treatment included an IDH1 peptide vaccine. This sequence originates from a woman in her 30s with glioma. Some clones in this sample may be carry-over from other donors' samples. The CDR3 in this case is CASRPGGTPADTQYF. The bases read TGCGCCAGCAGGCCTGGCGGGACACCGGCAGATACGCAGTATTTT.